This T cell receptor beta chain emerged from a study of blood T cell repertoires in COVID-19. Study details: Samples came from the United States, Italy and Spain, spanning acute and convalescent COVID-19. From T cells, B-cell-depleted T cells, or PBMCs came the material, which was cDNA or gDNA.

Between the trimmed V and J ends, which lost 1 base and 4 bases, there was a span of 7 bases. The length of the CDR3 is 13 residues. Data came from immunoSEQ multiplex PCR; TCRdb stores just in-frame clones and leaves some out. The repertoire holds over 100,000 clones, with around 86% as singletons. The rearrangement links TRBV12-3 or TRBV12-4 to TRBJ1-2; maybe TRBD1 (5 bases). The clonotype was recovered from a man aged 45 to 65 with active COVID-19. The sequencing sample was made of peripheral blood. The DNA of the CDR3 is TGTGCCAGCAGTTTAGTGGGGGGCTATGGCTACACCTTC. Translating it yields CASSLVGGYGYTF.